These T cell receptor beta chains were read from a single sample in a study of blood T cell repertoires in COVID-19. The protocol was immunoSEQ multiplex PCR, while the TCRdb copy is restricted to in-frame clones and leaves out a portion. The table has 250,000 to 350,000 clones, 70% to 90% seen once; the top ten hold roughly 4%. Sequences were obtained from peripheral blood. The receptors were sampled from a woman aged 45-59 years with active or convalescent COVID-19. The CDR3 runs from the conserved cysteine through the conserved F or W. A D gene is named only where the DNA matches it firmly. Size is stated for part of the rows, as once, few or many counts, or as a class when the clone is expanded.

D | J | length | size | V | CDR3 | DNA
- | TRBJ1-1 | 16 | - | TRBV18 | CASSPNLDTLGTEAFF | TGTGCCAGCTCACCCAACCTGGACACTTTGGGGACTGAAGCTTTCTTT
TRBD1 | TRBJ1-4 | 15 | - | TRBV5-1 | CASSPTGQGAEKLFF | TGCGCCAGCAGTCCAACGGGACAGGGGGCGGAAAAACTGTTTTTT
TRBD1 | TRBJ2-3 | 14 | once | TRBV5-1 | CASSPGQSTDTQYF | TGCGCCAGCAGCCCGGGACAGAGCACAGATACGCAGTATTTT
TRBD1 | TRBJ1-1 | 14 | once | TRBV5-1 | CASSPGTGWAEAFF | TGCGCCAGCAGCCCTGGGACAGGGTGGGCTGAAGCTTTCTTT
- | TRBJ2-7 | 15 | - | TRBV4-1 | CASSQVGGTFYEQYF | TGCGCCAGCAGCCAAGTCGGCGGGACCTTCTACGAGCAGTACTTC
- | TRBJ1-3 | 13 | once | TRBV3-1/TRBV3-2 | CASSQGSGNTIYF | TGTGCCAGCAGCCAGGGCAGCGGAAACACCATATATTTT
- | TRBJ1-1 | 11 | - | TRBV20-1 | CSVDRNTEAFF | TGCAGCGTCGACAGGAACACTGAAGCTTTCTTT
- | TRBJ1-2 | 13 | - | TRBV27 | CASSLAWGSGYTF | TGTGCCAGCAGTTTAGCATGGGGCTCCGGCTACACCTTC
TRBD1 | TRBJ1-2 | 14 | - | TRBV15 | CATSRDRGSGGYTF | TGTGCCACCAGCAGGGACAGGGGATCCGGTGGCTACACCTTC
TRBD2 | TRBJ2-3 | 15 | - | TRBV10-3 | CAISRRGNAGDTQYF | TGTGCCATCAGCAGGCGGGGGAACGCGGGGGATACGCAGTATTTT
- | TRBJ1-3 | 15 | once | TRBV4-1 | CASSQASKAGNTIYF | TGCGCCAGCAGCCAGGCCTCAAAAGCTGGAAACACCATATATTTT
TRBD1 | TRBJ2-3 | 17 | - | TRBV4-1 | CASSQALDRVATDTQYF | TGCGCCAGCAGCCAGGCTCTAGACAGGGTTGCGACAGATACGCAGTATTTT
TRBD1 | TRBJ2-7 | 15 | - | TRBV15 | CATSRSWTGNYEQYF | TGTGCCACCAGCAGGTCATGGACAGGCAACTACGAGCAGTACTTC
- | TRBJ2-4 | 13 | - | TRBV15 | CATSREAGYIQYF | TGTGCCACCAGCAGAGAAGCGGGTTACATTCAGTACTTC
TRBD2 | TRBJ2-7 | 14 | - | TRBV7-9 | CASSWAGVSYEQYF | TGTGCCAGCAGCTGGGCGGGGGTCTCCTACGAGCAGTACTTC
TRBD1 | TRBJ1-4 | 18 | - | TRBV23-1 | CASLGRDRRPYTNEKLFF | TGCGCCAGCCTCGGCCGGGACAGGAGGCCTTACACTAATGAAAAACTGTTTTTT
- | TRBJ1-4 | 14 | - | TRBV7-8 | CASSWSGIPEKLFF | TGTGCCAGCAGCTGGTCAGGGATCCCGGAAAAACTGTTTTTT
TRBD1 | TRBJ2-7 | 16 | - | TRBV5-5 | CASSLKVSDRGYEQYF | TGTGCCAGCAGCTTGAAGGTTTCGGACAGGGGGTACGAGCAGTACTTC
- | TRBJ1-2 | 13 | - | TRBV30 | CAWSRSANYGYTF | TGTGCCTGGAGTCGGTCTGCTAACTATGGCTACACCTTC
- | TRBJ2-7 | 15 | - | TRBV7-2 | CASSPDRDTPYEQYF | TGTGCCAGCAGCCCAGACCGGGACACGCCCTACGAGCAGTACTTC
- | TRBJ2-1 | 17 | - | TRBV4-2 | CASSQVGTFGSYNEQFF | TGTGCCAGCAGCCAGGTCGGGACATTCGGCTCCTACAATGAGCAGTTCTTC
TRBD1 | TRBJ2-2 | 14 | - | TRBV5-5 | CASSVRQGTGELFF | TGTGCCAGCAGCGTTAGACAGGGCACCGGGGAGCTGTTTTTT
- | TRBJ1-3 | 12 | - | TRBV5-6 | CASSSVGNTIYF | TGTGCCAGCAGCTCGGTAGGAAACACCATATATTTT
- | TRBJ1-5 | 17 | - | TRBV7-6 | CASSPSPGQGLWQPQHF | TGTGCCAGCAGCCCCTCCCCCGGGCAGGGGCTCTGGCAGCCCCAGCATTTT
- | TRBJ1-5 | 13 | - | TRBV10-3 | CATTLGPDQPQHF | TGTGCCACCACTCTGGGGCCTGATCAGCCCCAGCATTTT
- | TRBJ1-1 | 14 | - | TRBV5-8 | CASSLFGLSTEAFF | TGTGCCAGCAGCTTATTCGGACTGTCCACTGAAGCTTTCTTT
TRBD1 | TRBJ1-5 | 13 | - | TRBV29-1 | CSVEGQGGQPQHF | TGCAGCGTTGAAGGACAGGGGGGCCAGCCCCAGCATTTT
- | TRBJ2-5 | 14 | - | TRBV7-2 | CASSLVGAQETQYF | TGTGCCAGCAGCTTAGTAGGGGCCCAAGAGACCCAGTACTTC
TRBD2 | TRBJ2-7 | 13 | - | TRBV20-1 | CSASDGGAYEQYF | TGCAGTGCTAGTGACGGGGGGGCCTACGAGCAGTACTTC
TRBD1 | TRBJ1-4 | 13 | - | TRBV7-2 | CASSPHRGEKLFF | TGTGCCAGCAGCCCACACAGGGGTGAAAAACTGTTTTTT
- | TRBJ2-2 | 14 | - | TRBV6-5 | CASGGTENTGELFF | TGTGCCAGCGGGGGGACAGAGAACACCGGGGAGCTGTTTTTT
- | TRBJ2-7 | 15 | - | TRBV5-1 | CASRMDSQIYYEQYF | TGCGCCAGCAGGATGGACAGCCAAATATACTACGAGCAGTACTTC
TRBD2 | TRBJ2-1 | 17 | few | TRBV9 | CASSVGAGAGGMNEQFF | TGTGCCAGCAGCGTAGGGGCTGGAGCGGGAGGAATGAATGAGCAGTTCTTC
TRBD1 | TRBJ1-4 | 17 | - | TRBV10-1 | CAITRDRGCHSIEKLFF | TGCGCCATCACCCGGGACAGAGGGTGCCATTCGATCGAAAAACTGTTTTTT
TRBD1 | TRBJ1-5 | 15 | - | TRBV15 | CATTRGGRNNQPQHF | TGTGCCACCACCAGGGGGGGACGGAACAATCAGCCCCAGCATTTT
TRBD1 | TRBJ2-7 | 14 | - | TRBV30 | CACQQGTSSYEQYF | TGTGCCTGCCAACAGGGGACCTCCTCCTACGAGCAGTACTTC
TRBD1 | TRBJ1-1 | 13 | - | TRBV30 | CAWSDRGNTEAFF | TGTGCCTGGAGTGACAGGGGGAACACTGAAGCTTTCTTT
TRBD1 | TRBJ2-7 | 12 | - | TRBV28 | CASSPGGVEQYF | TGTGCCAGCAGTCCAGGGGGCGTCGAGCAGTACTTC
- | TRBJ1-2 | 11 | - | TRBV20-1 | CSAPGPYGYTF | TGCAGTGCTCCGGGTCCCTATGGCTACACCTTC
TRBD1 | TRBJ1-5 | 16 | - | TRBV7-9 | CASSLAWAGGPQPQHF | TGTGCCAGCAGCTTAGCGTGGGCAGGGGGTCCTCAGCCCCAGCATTTT
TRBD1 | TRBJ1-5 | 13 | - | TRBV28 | CAIRGQMDQPQHF | TGTGCCATCCGGGGACAGATGGATCAGCCCCAGCATTTT
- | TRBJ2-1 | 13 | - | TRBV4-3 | CASSQLRGFEQFF | TGCGCCAGCAGCCAACTAAGGGGGTTTGAGCAGTTCTTC
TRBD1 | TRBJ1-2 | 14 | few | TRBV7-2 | CASRSPDRGHGYTF | TGTGCCAGCAGGTCACCGGACAGGGGCCATGGCTACACCTTC
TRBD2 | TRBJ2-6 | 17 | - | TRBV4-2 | CASSYSGGASGANVLTF | TGTGCCAGCAGCTATAGCGGGGGGGCTTCTGGGGCCAACGTCCTGACTTTC
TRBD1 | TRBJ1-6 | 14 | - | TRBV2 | CASKGQGGDSPLHF | TGTGCCAGCAAAGGACAGGGAGGGGATTCACCCCTCCACTTT
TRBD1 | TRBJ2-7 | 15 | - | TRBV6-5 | CASSSGTGSTYEQYF | TGTGCCAGCAGTTCCGGGACAGGGAGTACGTACGAGCAGTACTTC
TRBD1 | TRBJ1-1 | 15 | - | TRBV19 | CASSPIQGARTEAFF | TGTGCCAGTAGTCCTATACAGGGGGCAAGGACTGAAGCTTTCTTT
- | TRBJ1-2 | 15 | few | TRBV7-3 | CASSLVGGNNYGYTF | TGTGCCAGCAGCTTAGTTGGAGGAAATAACTATGGCTACACCTTC
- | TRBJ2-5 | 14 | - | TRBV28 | CASNFGPPAGTQYF | TGTGCCAGTAATTTCGGACCACCGGCGGGGACCCAGTACTTC
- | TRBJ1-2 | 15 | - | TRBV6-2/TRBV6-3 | CASSPLTGPAYGYTF | TGTGCCAGCAGTCCGCTGACAGGTCCTGCGTATGGCTACACCTTC
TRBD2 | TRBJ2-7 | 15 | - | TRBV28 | CASSFRTSGSYEQYF | TGTGCCAGCAGTTTCCGGACTAGCGGGAGTTACGAGCAGTACTTC
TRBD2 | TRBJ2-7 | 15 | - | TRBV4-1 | CASSQGTSGGDEQYF | TGCGCCAGCAGCCAAGGGACTAGCGGGGGTGACGAGCAGTACTTC
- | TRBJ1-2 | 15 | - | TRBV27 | CASSPEGRAAYGYTF | TGTGCCAGCAGCCCTGAGGGAAGGGCGGCCTATGGCTACACCTTC
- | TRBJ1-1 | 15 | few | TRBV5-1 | CASSLAPTENTEAFF | TGCGCCAGCAGCTTGGCCCCGACAGAGAACACTGAAGCTTTCTTT
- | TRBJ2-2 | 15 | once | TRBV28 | CASSNAGSNTGELFF | TGTGCCAGCAGCAATGCAGGTTCTAACACCGGGGAGCTGTTTTTT
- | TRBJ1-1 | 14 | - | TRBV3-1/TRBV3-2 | CASSQELDYTEAFF | TGTGCCAGCAGCCAAGAATTGGACTACACTGAAGCTTTCTTT
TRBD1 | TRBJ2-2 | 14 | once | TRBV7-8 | CAMSDRFNTGELFF | TGTGCCATGTCGGACAGGTTTAACACCGGGGAGCTGTTTTTT
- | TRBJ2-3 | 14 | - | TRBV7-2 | CASSLTGGTDTQYF | TGTGCCAGCAGCTTGACGGGGGGCACAGATACGCAGTATTTT